This T cell receptor beta chain is from a study of a mutant IDH1 vaccine in newly diagnosed glioma (dated by TCRdb to about 2021). Broadly, across the study: Vaccination was initiated 4-6 weeks after radiotherapy alone, or concurrently with temozolomide cycles in the chemotherapy-containing groups. The approximately 33 treated patients were around 60% male and roughly 40% female, with a mean age of approximately 38 years. Six visits were used for peripheral blood collection: V03 (baseline), V05, V07, V10, V12 and V13. The week-35 safety follow-up was designated visit V12, and the week-47 end of study was designated visit V13. Prior to enrollment, patients had been given standard therapy consisting of radiotherapy alone, temozolomide alone, or radiochemotherapy with temozolomide, with the combination given to most patients. For exploratory analyses, longitudinal TCRB deep sequencing was carried out in some 25 treated patients wherever samples were available. General findings and caveats noted by the study authors: Pseudoprogression appeared unrelated to alterations in the top peripheral T cell clonotypes detected by TCRB sequencing. The authors noted that analyses of patient blood samples could not be reproduced because of sample limitations. Across multiple MHC alleles, vaccine-induced immune responses were seen in 90% to 95% of patients. Availability determined which PBMC samples were chosen for TCRB deep sequencing.

As encoded in the germline V gene (reference sequence), CDR1 is SEHNR while CDR2 is FQNEAQ. The CDR3, from cysteine to phenylalanine, totals 17 residues. Only the CDR3 region is kept as DNA, spanning 51 bases read in frame from base 1. Trimming takes 5 bases from V and 2 bases from J, and the germline ends sit 20 bases apart. According to the study, the label for this sample's time point signals: week 35, safety follow-up. A 20-mer mutant IDH1 peptide at 300 micrograms in Montanide made up each vaccine dose, which was injected subcutaneously together with topical imiquimod. Patients received eight vaccinations in weeks 1, 3, 5, 7, 11, 15, 19 and 23, corresponding to visits V03 through V10. Donors had newly diagnosed WHO grade 3 or 4 IDH1-mutant astrocytomas with loss of nuclear ATRX. The samples were drawn from NOA16, a multicentre, single-arm, open-label phase I trial in Germany that tested a mutant IDH1 peptide vaccine in humans for the first time. The DNeasy Blood and Tissue Kit was used to extract genomic DNA from EDTA blood for TCRB sequencing.

Remarks on this clone: The antigen it recognizes is unknown. No base qualities exist here, and no much larger clone lies one base off it.

The library came from the immunoSEQ multiplex PCR assay. The hsTCRB Kit was used according to the manufacturer's protocol to amplify rearranged TCR beta chain sequences. An Illumina MiSeq was used to sequence the TCRB libraries. In the original analysis: Demultiplexing, trimming and gene mapping were performed with the kit vendor's proprietary platform. TCRdb obtained this table from immuneACCESS and retained in-frame rearrangements with V and J assigned. These tables miss some clones; where compared with another copy, unresolved V genes account for less than half of the shortfall, and the remainder is unexplained. That table gives V, J and clone size, and the DNA gave D and trimming. The sample profile shows tens of thousands of clones; around 87% of them were found once. The biggest ten clones account for roughly 2% of the sample.

The TCR comes from a man between 25 and 39 years old with glioma. This chain joins TRBV7-9 to TRBJ2-3, and possibly TRBD1, on 6 matching bases. The sequencing here drew on PBMCs, taken from a glioma patient whose treatment included an IDH1 peptide vaccine. The CDR3 region: CASSGGPGQAYTDTQYF. The DNA sequence is as follows: TGTGCCAGCAGCGGTGGTCCGGGACAAGCATACACAGATACGCAGTATTTT.